Many counts were recorded for the clone carrying this T cell receptor (beta chain). V was cut by 0 bases and J by 4 bases, with 15 bases left in between. The CDR3 has 15 amino acids. Germline CDR1 reads DFQATT; CDR2 reads SNEGSKA (reference sequence). The record originates from a study of T-cell reconstitution after alpha-beta-depleted transplantation in children. A TCRbeta library incorporating unique molecular identifiers was prepared. TCRdb analysed the PCR reads with MiXCR anew, one entry per CDR3 protein. The profile shows over 550,000 distinct CDR3 sequences, under 12% of them singletons. V usage is TRBV20-1 and J usage is TRBJ1-1, with D possibly TRBD1 on 5 matching bases. The receptor was isolated from a human donor who donated a stem cell graft to a child with acute myeloid leukemia. Sequences were derived from PBMCs from the stem cell graft donor, sampled from the stem cell graft. The CDR3 region is CSARDPKGAGTEAFF. The CDR3 DNA follows: TGCAGTGCTAGAGATCCGAAAGGGGCGGGCACTGAAGCTTTCTTT.